Presented here are 10 T cell receptor beta chains from one specimen sequenced in a study of T cell repertoires in cytomegalovirus infection. Via MiXCR, TCRdb re-called the reads, giving one row per CDR3 protein. The sample contains 900,000 to 950,000 distinct CDR3 sequences, 30% to 40% of which appear only once. The antigens for these receptors are not known. Sequences were derived from cultured CD8+ T cells from PBMCs, sampled from culture after CMV antigen stimulation. These receptors all stem from a human donor in good health (CMV status not recorded). Some clones in this sample may be carry-over from other donors' samples.

The rearrangement joins TRBV6-6 to TRBJ1-1, with D possibly being TRBD1 (5 bases). The V end was cut by 0 bases, the J end by 10 bases, with 18 bases between. CDR1 MNHNY and CDR2 SVGAGI come from the germline V gene (reference sequence). The CDR3 totals 15 residues. This chain's CDR3 is CASSYSSAPDGGAFF. DNA of the CDR3: TGTGCCAGCAGTTACTCGTCAGCGCCCGACGGGGGAGCTTTCTTT.

This clonotype came up a few times. The chain employs TRBV14 and TRBJ2-5; D not resolved. V was cut by 0 bases and J by 5 bases, with 4 bases left in between. This CDR3 has 12 amino acids. Germline CDR1 is SGHDN and CDR2 is FVKESK. Here the CDR3 reads CASSQDEETQYF. The CDR3 region has the DNA TGTGCCAGCAGCCAAGACGAGGAGACCCAGTACTTC.

The chain uses TRBV28 and TRBJ1-5, with unresolved D. V was clipped by 8 bases and J by 6 bases, with 11 bases between them. In germline, CDR1 is MDHEN, CDR2 SYDVKM. The CDR3 is made up of 12 amino acids. As DNA, the CDR3 is TGTGCCAGCCGACCTTTGGGTCAGCCCCAGCATTTT. Translation gives CASRPLGQPQHF.

The chain links TRBV28 to TRBJ2-2; D gene unclear. The germline gives CDR1 MDHEN, CDR2 SYDVKM. Trimming cost V 2 bases and J 6 bases, with 10 bases left between them. The CDR3 runs 14 residues. This CDR3 reads CASSLVALPGELFF. DNA of the CDR3: TGTGCCAGCAGTTTAGTAGCTTTGCCCGGGGAGCTGTTTTTT.

This clonotype showed up just a few times. This chain joins TRBV12-3 or TRBV12-4 and TRBJ2-2, with 7 bases that match TRBD2. V was clipped by 8 bases and J by 5 bases; unmatched bases: 2. The CDR3 has 12 residues. CDR3 bases: TGTGCCAGCGCGGGGGATACCGGGGAGCTGTTTTTT. Amino acid sequence: CASAGDTGELFF.

There are a few counts of this clonotype. The chain links TRBV6-5 to TRBJ2-1; D is possibly TRBD1 or TRBD2 (6 bases each). The CDR3 has 15 amino acids. The V end lost 0 bases, the J end lost 7 bases, and 13 bases lay between the germline ends. Germline CDR1 reads MNHEY; CDR2 reads SVGAGI. DNA for the CDR3: TGTGCCAGCAGTTACTCACCGGGGGCGTTGAATGAGCAGTTCTTC. The encoded protein is CASSYSPGALNEQFF.

The rearrangement links TRBV20-1 to TRBJ2-1, with 8 bases lining up with TRBD2. V gave up 2 bases and J gave up 2 bases; unmatched junction bases: 11. The CDR3 has 17 amino acids. Germline V lookup: CDR1 DFQATT, CDR2 SNEGSKA (reference sequence). Here the CDR3 DNA reads TGCAGTGCTAGAAACCGAAATAGCGGGGACCCCTACAATGAGCAGTTCTTC. This translates into CSARNRNSGDPYNEQFF.

The chain links TRBV6-5 to TRBJ1-6; 7 bases are a match to TRBD1. Germline-derived CDR1 and CDR2 are MNHEY and SVGAGI. V gave up 7 bases and J gave up 6 bases; unmatched junction bases: 6. The CDR3 spans 14 residues. The CDR3 DNA reads as TGTGCCAGCACCGACAGGGACCTTAATTCACCCCTCCACTTT. It codes for CASTDRDLNSPLHF.

The table lists this clonotype with many counts. The chain joins TRBV7-2 to TRBJ2-3; D might be TRBD2 (6 bases). Germline assignment: CDR1 SGHTA and CDR2 FQGNSA. The CDR3 length is 18 residues. V lost 2 bases and J lost 0, with 18 bases in between. The chain's CDR3 is CASSLLSGGTSSTDTQYF. The CDR3 nucleotides read TGTGCCAGCAGCTTATTAAGTGGGGGGACCTCTAGCACAGATACGCAGTATTTT.

V and J are TRBV7-9 and TRBJ1-2, with D perhaps matching TRBD1 (5 bases). Germline CDR1 reads SEHNR; CDR2 reads FQNEAQ (reference sequence). The CDR3 sequence is 15 residues long. V was pared by 5 bases and J by 2 bases, with 15 bases between. The CDR3, as DNA: TGTGCCAGCAGCCGCGGAGGTGCAGGGAACTATGGCTACACCTTC. Its translation is CASSRGGAGNYGYTF. The full variable domain, completed using reference TRBV7-9 and TRBJ1-2, is DTGVSQNPRHKITKRGQNVTFRCDPISEHNRLYWYRQTLGQGPEFLTYFQNEAQLEKSRLLSDRFSAERPKGSFSTLEIQRTEQGDSAMYLCASSRGGAGNYGYTFGSGTRLTVV.